This TCR beta chain was obtained from a study of radiotherapy plus CTLA-4 blockade in lung cancer. Generated by immunoSEQ multiplex PCR, the TCRdb table keeps only in-frame clones and is missing some. The sample has some 66,000 clones, over 80% seen once; the top ten hold roughly 4%. The source was peripheral blood, collected from a patient treated with radiotherapy plus ipilimumab. The clonotype originates from a human donor with non-small cell lung cancer who had a partial response to radiotherapy plus ipilimumab.

The DNA for the CDR3 is TGTGCCAGCTCACCACCGTCAGGCCTGAACACTGAAGCTTTCTTT. It yields the protein CASSPPSGLNTEAFF. The chain is built from TRBV18 and TRBJ1-1; no definite D call. Germline V gene sequence: CDR1 KGHSH, CDR2 LQKENI. The CDR3 runs to 15 residues. V lost 0 bases and J lost 0, with 8 bases in between.